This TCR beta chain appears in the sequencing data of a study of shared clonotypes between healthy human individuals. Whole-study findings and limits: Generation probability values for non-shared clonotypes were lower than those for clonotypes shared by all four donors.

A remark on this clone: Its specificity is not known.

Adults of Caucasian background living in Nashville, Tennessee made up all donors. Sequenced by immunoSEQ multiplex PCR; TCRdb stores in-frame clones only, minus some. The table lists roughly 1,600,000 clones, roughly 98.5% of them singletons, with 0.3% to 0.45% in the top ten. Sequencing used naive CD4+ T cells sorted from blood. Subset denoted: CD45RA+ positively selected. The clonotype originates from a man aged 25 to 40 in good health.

The CDR3 region has the DNA TGTGCCAGCAAGGCCTTCAGGTTTAATGAAAAACTGTTTTTT. This encodes CASKAFRFNEKLFF. J is TRBJ1-4 and V is TRBV28, with no clear D. The CDR3 has 14 amino acids. V lost 7 bases and J 4 bases, leaving 13 bases between the germline ends. Per the germline V gene, CDR1 is MDHEN and CDR2 is SYDVKM.